This T cell receptor beta chain is from a study of metastatic and nonmetastatic thyroid tumors. As for the study in general: Samples came from malignant and benign thyroid patients, and repertoires were compared across blood and tumor or nodule tissue.

General study results and limits: It was reported that TCR beta diversity was significantly higher in malignant thyroid tumors than benign nodules, in blood and tumor.

About this clone: No antigen is known for it.

As handled by the study authors: For papillary thyroid cancer, a distant-metastasis classifier was constructed from CDR3 differences observed across clinicopathological groups. TCRdb re-analyzed the PCR reads through MiXCR. Clone size and V and J calls follow TCRdb, not the original study. Here the sample spans almost 70,000 clones, 14% being singletons. The entire patient cohort was treatment-naive prior to thyroid surgery. The sample taken for sequencing was blood. This receptor was identified in a male donor with papillary thyroid cancer or a benign thyroid nodule (not recorded which). Some clones in this sample may be carry-over from other donors' samples.

As DNA, the CDR3 is TGTGCCAGCAGCTCGGGACAGGGTTCTGTGGGCTACACCTTC. This sequence encodes CASSSGQGSVGYTF. The chain couples TRBV6-1 to TRBJ1-2; TRBD1 aligns across 9 bases. Trimming at V came to 6 bases and at J to 8 bases, leaving 10 bases not matched to a gene. The CDR3 consists of 14 residues. Germline lookup yields CDR1 MNHNS and CDR2 SASEGT.